This T cell receptor (beta chain) was sequenced for a study of control samples from healthy donors and cancer patients (TCRdb year 2020). The CDR3 contains 15 residues, cysteine and phenylalanine counted. Of all the DNA, just the CDR3 is kept, 45 bases in frame from base 1. Deletion took 4 bases off V and 2 bases off J, with a span of 13 bases between the germline ends. For CDR1 and CDR2, the germline V gene lists MRHNA and SNTAGT. To prepare the library, the immunoSEQ multiplex PCR assay was applied. Here the immuneACCESS table is served through TCRdb, limited to in-frame sequences with V and J called. Missing clones are a known gap in these copies; in checked studies unresolved V genes cover under half, and the rest lacks a known reason. Within this sample are approximately 120,000 clones, with 80% to 90% of them counted one time only. The ten most abundant clones make up 15% to 20% of the sample.

Concerning this clone itself: It has no known antigen specificity. There are no base qualities to consult, and no much larger clone falls within one base.

The chain links TRBV6-4 with TRBJ2-3; the D region possibly corresponds to TRBD2 (6 bases align). The clonotype was recovered from a woman aged 45 to 65 in good health. Sequencing was carried out using blood. The DNA is as follows: TGTGCCAGCAGTGCTGGGGCGGGATTCACAGATACGCAGTATTTT. Protein translation: CASSAGAGFTDTQYF.